Below, 29 T cell receptor beta chains from the same sample are listed, as sequenced in a study of identical twins. MiXCR, applied by TCRdb to the 5' RACE reads, yields one record per CDR3 protein. The sample lists 600,000 to 850,000 distinct CDR3 sequences, 18% occurring once. This sample was shared with a second study, whose subject was T cells expressing NK-cell markers.

Sequencing was carried out using PBMCs. The receptors stem from a woman in her late teens or twenties in good health.

The gene calls are TRBV28 and TRBJ2-7, with TRBD2 identical over 7 bases. The V gene's germline CDR1 is MDHEN and CDR2 SYDVKM. The CDR3 consists of 11 residues. V lost 8 bases and J lost 3; bases outside the gene matches: 1. CDR3: CASASGYEQYF. The CDR3, as DNA: TGTGCCAGCGCTAGCGGCTACGAGCAGTACTTC. Using reference TRBV28 and TRBJ2-7 for the parts outside the CDR3, the full variable domain is DVKVTQSSRYLVKRTGEKVFLECVQDMDHENMFWYRQDPGLGLRLIYFSYDVKMKEKGDIPEGYSVSREKKERFSLILESASTNQTSMYLCASASGYEQYFGPGTRLTVT.

This clonotype has a handful of counts. The chain couples TRBV5-8 to TRBJ1-6; a weak D match, TRBD1 (6 bases). Germline assignment: CDR1 SGHTS and CDR2 YDEGEE. V lost 4 bases, J lost 8 bases, and 16 bases lay in between. The CDR3 runs to 15 residues. CDR3 bases: TGTGCCAGCAGCAGACCCGGACAGTACGATTCACCCCTCCACTTT. Translating it yields CASSRPGQYDSPLHF.

There are a few counts of this clonotype. The chain has TRBV5-1 and TRBJ2-1, with D maybe TRBD1 (6 bases). Trimming pared 4 bases from V and 0 bases from J, leaving 11 bases between. This CDR3 has 15 amino acids. Germline V gene lookup returns CDR1 SGHRS and CDR2 YFSETQ. DNA of the CDR3: TGCGCCAGCAGCAACAGGGCCTCCTCCTACAATGAGCAGTTCTTC. Translating it yields CASSNRASSYNEQFF.

This clonotype occurred a few times. The V gene is TRBV7-9, the J gene TRBJ2-1, with D possibly TRBD2 on 7 matching bases. The CDR3 covers 15 residues. From germline, CDR1 is SEHNR and CDR2 FQNEAQ (reference sequence). With 5 bases removed from V and 3 bases from J, the gap between germline ends came to 14 bases. Here the CDR3 DNA reads TGTGCCAGCAGCGGGGGGGGGGCTTACTACAATGAGCAGTTCTTC. Translation: CASSGGGAYYNEQFF. Drawing the rest from reference TRBV7-9 and TRBJ2-1, the complete variable domain is DTGVSQNPRHKITKRGQNVTFRCDPISEHNRLYWYRQTLGQGPEFLTYFQNEAQLEKSRLLSDRFSAERPKGSFSTLEIQRTEQGDSAMYLCASSGGGAYYNEQFFGPGTRLTVL.

The chain is built from TRBV18 and TRBJ2-1, with D maybe TRBD1 (5 bases). The CDR3 runs to 13 residues. Trimming cost V 2 bases and J 7 bases, with 9 bases left between them. CDR1 KGHSH and CDR2 LQKENI come from the germline V gene. The CDR3 nucleotides are TGTGCCAGCTCACCAAAGGGGAAAAATGAGCAGTTCTTC. Translating it yields CASSPKGKNEQFF.

This clonotype showed up just once. J is TRBJ2-1 and V is TRBV4-1; 11 bases are shared with TRBD2. The germline V gene has CDR1 MGHRA and CDR2 YSYEKL. The CDR3 has 20 residues. J lost 0 bases, V lost 3 bases, and 13 bases had no gene match. CDR3 amino acids: CASSHSRASGRKISYNEQFF. CDR3 coding DNA: TGCGCCAGCAGCCACAGCCGAGCTAGCGGGAGGAAGATCTCCTACAATGAGCAGTTCTTC.

This clonotype has a handful of counts. This chain uses TRBV9 with TRBJ1-2; D might be TRBD1 (5 bases). Deletions cut 2 bases from V and 6 bases from J, with 23 bases between. CDR1 SGDLS and CDR2 YYNGEE come from the germline V gene. The CDR3 length is 17 residues. CDR3 residues: CASSVRGAWMPANGYTF. CDR3 coding DNA: TGTGCCAGCAGCGTTAGAGGGGCCTGGATGCCCGCGAATGGCTACACCTTC.

This clonotype was seen a handful of times. The chain combines TRBV6-5 with TRBJ2-7; D not certain. The germline V gene encodes CDR1 MNHEY and CDR2 SVGAGI. CDR3 length: 15 amino acids. V dropped 0 bases and J dropped 3 bases, with 12 bases sitting between them. This CDR3 reads CASSYSSSKSYEQYF. The DNA for the CDR3 is TGTGCCAGCAGTTACTCGAGTAGTAAGAGCTACGAGCAGTACTTC.

This chain joins TRBV7-8 and TRBJ1-4, with D unresolved. V dropped 1 base and J dropped 8 bases, with 11 bases sitting between them. Germline V gives CDR1 SGHVS, CDR2 FQNEAQ. This CDR3 contains 14 residues. CDR3 protein: CASSLEAGVEKLFF. The CDR3 nucleotides read TGTGCCAGCAGCTTAGAGGCAGGCGTCGAAAAACTGTTTTTT.

This clonotype has a handful of counts. The chain recombines TRBV6-2 or TRBV6-3 with TRBJ2-3; 7 bases are shared with TRBD1. Germline CDR1 and CDR2: MNHEY and SVGEGT. V lost 5 bases and J lost 8; bases outside the gene matches: 16. This CDR3 has 16 amino acids. The CDR3 is CASSPLTSGGQVTQYF. The DNA for the CDR3 is TGTGCCAGCAGTCCCTTAACCTCAGGGGGTCAAGTTACGCAGTATTTT.

Only a few counts were recorded for this clonotype. A much larger clone is a single base away; this may be a read error. This CDR3 is missing its conserved last phenylalanine or tryptophan, likely due to a read error. The chain uses TRBV3-1 and TRBJ2-7; D is uncertain. CDR1 and CDR2 (germline): LGHDT, YNNKEL (reference sequence). Trimming removed 2 bases at V and 0 bases at J, with 8 bases between. The CDR3 totals 14 residues. Here the CDR3 DNA reads TGTGCCAGCAGCCAAAGGACGGTCTCCTACGAGCAGTACTCC. It specifies CASSQRTVSYEQYS.

This clonotype was observed at least ten times. The V gene is TRBV20-1, the J gene TRBJ2-7, with unresolved D. The CDR3 contains 11 residues. Germline assignment: CDR1 DFQATT and CDR2 SNEGSKA (reference sequence). Between the trimmed V and J ends, which lost 3 bases and 5 bases, there was a span of 8 bases. For the CDR3, the DNA is TGCAGTGCTAGCTCTCACCACGAGCAGTACTTC. Protein product: CSASSHHEQYF.

The chain links TRBV20-1 to TRBJ2-7; D is perhaps TRBD2 (7 bases). Deletions cut 4 bases from V and 2 bases from J, with 18 bases between. CDR3 length: 15 residues. Per the germline V gene, CDR1 is DFQATT and CDR2 is SNEGSKA (reference sequence). The CDR3 region has the DNA TGCAGTGCTACGGGGGGCCTAGCGGACACCTACGAGCAGTACTTC. Residues: CSATGGLADTYEQYF.

This chain joins TRBV11-1 and TRBJ2-7; the D gene is possibly TRBD2 (7 bases). Germline lookup yields CDR1 SGHAT and CDR2 FQDESV (reference sequence). The V and J ends lost 5 bases and 4 bases respectively, with 30 bases between them. This CDR3 is built from 19 residues. The CDR3 reads CASSPRQDSKGGRTYEQYF. In DNA, the CDR3 is TGTGCCAGCAGCCCCAGACAGGACTCTAAGGGCGGGAGAACGTACGAGCAGTACTTC.

This clonotype was observed a few times. This chain links TRBV20-1 with TRBJ2-1; D may be TRBD1 (5 bases). Germline-derived CDR1 and CDR2 are DFQATT and SNEGSKA (reference sequence). V was trimmed by 2 bases and J by 8 bases, leaving 19 bases between them. The CDR3 runs to 15 residues. The CDR3 DNA sequence: TGCAGTGCTAGAAGTCTCAACCCTACAGGCGATGAGCAGTTCTTC. Protein: CSARSLNPTGDEQFF.

This chain uses TRBV14 with TRBJ2-7; maybe TRBD1 (6 bases). Germline CDR1 reads SGHDN; CDR2 reads FVKESK. Trimming took off 6 bases at V and 0 bases at J, with 15 bases between the two ends. This CDR3 comprises 15 residues. For the CDR3, the DNA is TGTGCCAGCAGGGGGATCACAGGGAACTCCTACGAGCAGTACTTC. Its translation is CASRGITGNSYEQYF.

This clonotype was observed many times. In nucleotides, the CDR3 is TGCGCCAGCAGTCACGAGCTGGGACAGGGCGATTATGGCTACACCTTC. Amino acids: CASSHELGQGDYGYTF. This sequence joins TRBV10-2 and TRBJ1-2; the match to TRBD1 covers 9 bases. Trimming removed 5 bases from V and 5 bases from J; junction bases left unmatched: 12. Germline lookup yields CDR1 WSHSY and CDR2 SAAADI. This CDR3 has 16 residues.

This clonotype appeared a few times. This chain connects TRBV30 to TRBJ2-1; D might be TRBD2 (6 bases). V gave up 1 base and J gave up 7 bases, with 8 bases separating them. Germline loops: CDR1 GTSNPN, CDR2 SVGIG (reference sequence). CDR3 length equals 12 residues. For the CDR3, the DNA is TGTGCCTGGAGTGAAAGCGGGAATGAGCAGTTCTTC. This gives the protein CAWSESGNEQFF.

This chain uses TRBV12-3 or TRBV12-4 with TRBJ1-4; no clear D gene. V lost 3 bases and J 8 bases, leaving 4 bases between the germline ends. The CDR3 extends over 11 amino acids. CDR3 sequence: CASSLWEKLFF. The CDR3 DNA sequence: TGTGCCAGCAGTTTGTGGGAAAAACTGTTTTTT.

The chain has TRBV7-2 and TRBJ2-1; 7 bases align to TRBD2. The CDR3 runs to 17 residues. The germline CDR1 and CDR2 sequences are SGHTA and FQGNSA. Unmatched junction bases numbered 16, after V lost 6 bases and J lost 5 bases. In DNA, the CDR3 is TGTGCCAGCAGTCAATATTCGGTACTAGCGAGCCACAATGAGCAGTTCTTC. Protein product: CASSQYSVLASHNEQFF.

CDR3 sequence reads: CASSYQLGDTQYF. CDR3 in DNA: TGTGCCAGCAGTTACCAGTTAGGAGATACGCAGTATTTT. The chain joins TRBV6-5 to TRBJ2-3; no clear D gene. The V and J ends lost 2 bases and 5 bases respectively, with 8 bases between them. The CDR3 consists of 13 residues. From germline, CDR1 is MNHEY and CDR2 SVGAGI.

This clonotype was observed a few times. CDR3 protein: CASSPKVPTGELFF. The CDR3 nucleotides read TGTGCCAGCTCACCTAAGGTACCCACCGGGGAGCTGTTTTTT. The rearrangement joins TRBV18 to TRBJ2-2; D gene ambiguous. Germline V gene data show CDR1 as KGHSH and CDR2 as LQKENI. Trimming removed 3 bases from V and 4 bases from J, with 9 bases in between. The CDR3 has 14 amino acids.

The chain employs TRBV12-3 or TRBV12-4 and TRBJ1-1; D is unclear. This CDR3 is built from 14 residues. Trimming stripped 2 bases from V and 3 bases from J, with 10 bases between. CDR3 bases: TGTGCCAGCAGTTTATTTTCGGGTGACACTGAAGCTTTCTTT. Translating it yields CASSLFSGDTEAFF.

This rearrangement joins TRBV15 to TRBJ2-5; tentatively, D is TRBD1 (5 bases). This CDR3 spans 13 amino acids. The germline CDR1 and CDR2 sequences are LNHNV and YYDKDF (reference sequence). The V and J ends lost 1 base and 4 bases respectively, with 7 bases between them. The CDR3 sequence: CATSRVRGETQYF. CDR3 coding DNA: TGTGCCACCAGCAGAGTTAGGGGAGAGACCCAGTACTTC.

The chain links TRBV4-1 to TRBJ1-1, with TRBD1 matching 9 bases. Germline V gene data show CDR1 as MGHRA and CDR2 as YSYEKL. The ends lost 3 bases at V and 1 base at J; junction bases unmatched: 9. The CDR3 length is 17 residues. The DNA of the CDR3 is TGCGCCAGCAGCCAGGAAACGAGGACAGGGGCGAACACTGAAGCTTTCTTT. Translating it yields CASSQETRTGANTEAFF.

Many counts were recorded for this clonotype. The gene calls are TRBV6-5 and TRBJ1-6; D may be TRBD1 (5 bases). V gave up 1 base and J gave up 0 bases, with 13 bases separating them. This CDR3 is 18 amino acids long. Germline V gene data show CDR1 as MNHEY and CDR2 as SVGAGI. CDR3 bases: TGTGCCAGCAGTTACTGGGGGGGACGGAGCTCCTATAATTCACCCCTCCACTTT. Amino acids: CASSYWGGRSSYNSPLHF.

The chain is built from TRBV6-5 and TRBJ2-7; 7 bases are shared with TRBD1. The trim removed 0 bases at V and 6 bases at J, leaving 8 bases unmatched. CDR1 is MNHEY, CDR2 SVGAGI, per germline. This CDR3 contains 15 residues. The CDR3 protein is CASSYSRGTVVEQYF. CDR3 nucleotide sequence: TGTGCCAGCAGTTACTCGAGGGGGACAGTTGTCGAGCAGTACTTC.

This clonotype occurred a few times. The chain uses TRBV7-2 and TRBJ2-3; 9 bases are a match to TRBD2. The V and J ends lost 5 bases and 4 bases, in that order; junction bases with no gene match: 13. Germline values: CDR1 SGHTA, CDR2 FQGNSA. The CDR3 covers 17 residues. CDR3 loop: CASSLGYPSGKSDTQYF. For the CDR3, the DNA is TGTGCCAGCAGCCTAGGTTACCCTAGCGGGAAGTCAGATACGCAGTATTTT.

V gene TRBV5-1 combines with J gene TRBJ2-7; perhaps TRBD1 as D (6 bases). Per germline, CDR1 SGHRS and CDR2 YFSETQ. The CDR3 length is 15 residues. V lost 2 bases and J lost 4, with 16 bases in between. CDR3: CASSLGQLGTYEQYF. The CDR3 nucleotides read TGCGCCAGCAGCTTAGGACAGTTGGGAACATACGAGCAGTACTTC.